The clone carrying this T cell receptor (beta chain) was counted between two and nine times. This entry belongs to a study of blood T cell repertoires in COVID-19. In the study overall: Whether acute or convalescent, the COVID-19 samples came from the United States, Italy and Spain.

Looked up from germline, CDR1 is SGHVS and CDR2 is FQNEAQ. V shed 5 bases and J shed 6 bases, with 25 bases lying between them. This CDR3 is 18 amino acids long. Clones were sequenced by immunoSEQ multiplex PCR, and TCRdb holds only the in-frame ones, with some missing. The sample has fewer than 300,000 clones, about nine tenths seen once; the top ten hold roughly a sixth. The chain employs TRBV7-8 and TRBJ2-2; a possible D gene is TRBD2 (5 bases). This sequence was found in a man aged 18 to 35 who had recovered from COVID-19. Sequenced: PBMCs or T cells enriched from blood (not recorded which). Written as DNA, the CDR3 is TGTGCCAGCAGCCTCCTTCCCAGACCGGCCTACGGGGCCGGGGAGCTGTTTTTT. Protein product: CASSLLPRPAYGAGELFF.